This T cell receptor (beta chain) was retrieved from a study of T cell repertoires in cytomegalovirus infection. CDR3 length equals 12 residues. The germline gives CDR1 ENHRY, CDR2 SYGVKD. Trimming took 6 bases from V and 3 from J, leaving 9 bases between them. TCRdb reprocessed the reads via MiXCR and lists one record per CDR3 protein. This repertoire shows hundreds of thousands of distinct CDR3 sequences, 35% found once; its top ten account for 2.8%. The source is a human donor in good health (CMV status not recorded). Some clones in this sample may be carry-over from other donors' samples. The sequenced sample was PBMCs. The chain carries TRBV10-3 and TRBJ2-7; perhaps TRBD1 as D (6 bases). CDR3 in amino acids: CAIRKDSYEQYF. Written as DNA, the CDR3 is TGTGCCATCAGGAAGGACAGCTACGAGCAGTACTTC.